Shown below are 9 T cell receptor beta chains from a single sample sequenced in a study of T cell responses to AZD1222 COVID-19 vaccine (dated by TCRdb to the early 2020s). Library prep was done by the immunoSEQ multiplex PCR assay. TCRdb re-hosts the immuneACCESS table, in-frame sequences only. Its copies lack some clones; in the studies checked, an unresolved V gene accounts for under half of them, and the cause for the rest is not known. For this sample there are approximately 97,000 clones; roughly nine tenths appear just once. Around 5.1% of the sample belongs to the ten largest clones. The time point tag for this specimen amounts to: baseline before first vaccination. Specimen: peripheral blood, collected on day 0 of AZD1222 vaccination. The receptors were sampled from an adult in good health.

DNA for the CDR3: TGTGCCAGCAGTGCGACAGGTCCCTATGGCTACACCTTC. Protein product: CASSATGPYGYTF. V usage is TRBV12-3 or TRBV12-4 and J usage is TRBJ1-2; possible D gene TRBD1, 6 bases. CDR3 size: 13 residues. Trimming left V 5 bases short and J 4 bases short, with 11 bases between.

This clone was found a few times. The chain joins TRBV5-6 to TRBJ1-3; D gene unclear. CDR1 and CDR2 (germline): SGHDT, YYEEEE. V lost 2 bases and J lost 2, with 11 bases in between. The CDR3 contains 15 residues. The CDR3 DNA sequence: TGTGCCAGCAGCTTAATATCAAATACTGGAAACACCATATATTTT. Amino acids: CASSLISNTGNTIYF.

The V and J genes are TRBV10-3 and TRBJ1-6, with no clear D. This CDR3 contains 16 residues. V lost 1 base and J 0 bases, leaving 7 bases between the germline ends. The germline CDR1 and CDR2 sequences are ENHRY and SYGVKD. CDR3: CAISEFGSSYNSPLHF. CDR3 nucleotides: TGTGCCATCAGTGAGTTCGGGAGCTCCTATAATTCACCCCTCCACTTT.

The CDR3, as DNA: TGTGCCAGTAGTCCGGGACAGGGAATTAGCACAGATACGCAGTATTTT. This sequence encodes CASSPGQGISTDTQYF. J is TRBJ2-3 and V is TRBV19; 9 bases match TRBD1. The germline CDR1 and CDR2 sequences are LNHDA and SQIVND (reference sequence). V lost 5 bases to trimming and J lost 0 bases; unmatched junction nucleotides: 6. CDR3 length equals 16 residues.

The genes are TRBV9 and TRBJ2-3, with 13 bases lining up with TRBD2. In germline, CDR1 is SGDLS, CDR2 YYNGEE. The CDR3 sequence is 19 residues long. V was pared by 5 bases and J by 3 bases, with 15 bases of the junction left unmatched. This CDR3 reads CASSPRLAGGGPGTDTQYF. CDR3 DNA: TGTGCCAGCAGTCCTCGACTAGCGGGAGGCGGCCCCGGGACAGATACGCAGTATTTT.

V usage is TRBV24-1 and J usage is TRBJ1-2; no firm D call. The V end lost 7 bases, the J end lost 4 bases, and 3 bases lay between the germline ends. The CDR3 covers 10 residues. Germline V gene sequence: CDR1 KGHDR, CDR2 SFDVKD. The CDR3 DNA is TGTGCCACCAGGGTCTATGGCTACACCTTC. Its protein is CATRVYGYTF.

The rearrangement links TRBV29-1 to TRBJ2-1, with 8 bases aligning to TRBD2. The V and J ends lost 5 bases and 7 bases, in that order; junction bases with no gene match: 7. Germline V gene lookup returns CDR1 SQVTM and CDR2 ANQGSEA. The CDR3 consists of 13 residues. The CDR3 coding sequence is TGCAGCGTTTGCCGGGAGGGCCTAAATGAGCAGTTCTTC. Encoded protein: CSVCREGLNEQFF.

This clone appeared a single time. The chain links TRBV7-9 to TRBJ1-5, with 7 bases aligning to TRBD1. The germline V gene has CDR1 SEHNR and CDR2 FQNEAQ (reference sequence). J was trimmed by 0 bases and V by 5 bases; bases with no gene match: 7. The CDR3 is 16 amino acids. The CDR3 DNA follows: TGTGCCAGCAGCCCAGGGACAGCTTATAGCAATCAGCCCCAGCATTTT. Translated, it gives CASSPGTAYSNQPQHF.

The CDR3 bases are TGTGCCAGCAGCATTGGGGGTTCTGCTGAAGCTTTCTTT. Its protein is CASSIGGSAEAFF. The chain couples TRBV5-4 to TRBJ1-1, with D possibly matching TRBD1 (5 bases). V was trimmed by 4 bases and J by 6 bases, leaving 13 bases between them. Per germline, CDR1 SGHNT and CDR2 YYREEE (reference sequence). The CDR3 length is 13 residues.